At least ten counts were recorded for the clone carrying this T cell receptor beta chain. CDR3 length: 16 residues. Trimming removed 5 bases from V and 5 bases from J; junction bases left unmatched: 13. In germline, CDR1 is SGHAT, CDR2 FQNNGV. The sample belongs to a study of response to subunit inactivated influenza vaccine. From the RT-PCR reads, TCRdb called clonotypes with MiXCR, one entry per CDR3 protein. The table has roughly 550,000 distinct CDR3 sequences, less than 25% seen once. These same records also appear under a second study, on T cells expressing NK-cell markers. From that paper: TCR beta cDNA was generated via 5'RACE template switching incorporating UMIs. NKG2C+ dominant clonotype frequencies in more than 5 donors were about 1.0-7.5% of CD8+ T cells.

This chain links TRBV11-2 with TRBJ2-5, with 8 bases aligning to TRBD2. The TCR was taken from a man in his fifties or sixties who received an inactivated influenza vaccine. The starting material was CD4+ T cells sorted from PBMCs, obtained 12 days after vaccination. The CDR3 DNA reads as TGTGCCAGCAGCCCAGGAGCGGGGGTGTCTCTGGAGACCCAGTACTTC. Translation: CASSPGAGVSLETQYF.